This entry concerns a single T cell receptor (beta chain). Its antigen remains unidentified. This sample is part of a study of Ad26.COV2.S vaccination and SARS-CoV-2 variants. Study in general: Donor joined the COV1001 Ad26.COV2.S trial arm.

The CDR3 has 14 amino acids. V was pared by 1 base and J by 5 bases, with 3 bases of the junction left unmatched. Germline CDR1 MNHNS, CDR2 SASEGT. Study-wide points: Vaccine recipients had higher spike-specific TCR breadth than placebo recipients. Post-vaccination spike-specific CD8+ and CD4+ T cell responses reportedly had substantial breadth.

Treatment of the sample: some 20 received Ad26.COV2.S at low or high dose, single or two shots; roughly 5 received placebo; per-sample allocation not given. Collection of samples fell on day 63 after the first vaccine or placebo injection. A Boston adult aged 18-55 years was the donor. Assay used: immunoSEQ multiplex PCR; TCRdb lists only in-frame clones, some missing. The data show hundreds of thousands of clones, around 89% seen once. The specimen comprised peripheral blood, sampled in a trial of Ad26.COV2.S vaccine versus placebo. This clonotype was sampled from a person aged 18-60 years who received the Ad26.COV2.S COVID-19 vaccine or a placebo. The V call is TRBV6-1, the J call TRBJ1-1; TRBD1 matches at 8 bases. The CDR3 DNA sequence: TGTGCCAGCAGTGAAGACAGGGGGTGGACTGAAGCTTTCTTT. Its translation is CASSEDRGWTEAFF.